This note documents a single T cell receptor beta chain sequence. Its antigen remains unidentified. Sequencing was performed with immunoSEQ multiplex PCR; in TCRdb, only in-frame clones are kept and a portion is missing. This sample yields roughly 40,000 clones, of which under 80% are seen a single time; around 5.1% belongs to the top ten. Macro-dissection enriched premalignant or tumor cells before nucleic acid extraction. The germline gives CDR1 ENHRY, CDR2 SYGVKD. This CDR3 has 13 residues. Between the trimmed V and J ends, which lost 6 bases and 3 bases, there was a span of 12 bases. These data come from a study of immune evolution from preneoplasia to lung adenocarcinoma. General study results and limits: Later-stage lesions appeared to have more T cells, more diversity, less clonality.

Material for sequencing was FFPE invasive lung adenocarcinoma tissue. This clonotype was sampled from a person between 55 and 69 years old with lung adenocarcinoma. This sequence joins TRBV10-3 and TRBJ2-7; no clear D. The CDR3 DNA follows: TGTGCCATCAGGCCGCCAAAAAACTACGAGCAGTACTTC. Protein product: CAIRPPKNYEQYF.